The subject of this entry is one T cell receptor beta chain. The antigen remains undetermined. The PCR ran on 60 Vbeta and 13 Jbeta primers. Libraries were prepared by immunoSEQ multiplex PCR; TCRdb keeps only in-frame clonotypes and omits some of them. The sample carries some 140,000 clones, 80% recorded once. This sample was included in a study of cytomegalovirus exposure and HLA in healthy donors. Regarding the study as a whole: A few chains linked to CMV were shown in vitro to be specific for CMV antigens. Immune exposure information comprised only CMV serostatus.

The CDR3 sequence is 12 residues long. Germline V CDR1 and CDR2: SGHDT, YYEEEE. V lost 7 bases and J 4 bases, leaving 9 bases between the germline ends. J is TRBJ2-1 and V is TRBV5-6; D perhaps matches TRBD2 (6 bases). The sequence derives from a man younger than 40 in good health and CMV-seronegative. The source material was PBMCs. CDR3 sequence: CASRDWYNEQFF. CDR3 nucleotide sequence: TGTGCCAGCCGGGACTGGTACAATGAGCAGTTCTTC.